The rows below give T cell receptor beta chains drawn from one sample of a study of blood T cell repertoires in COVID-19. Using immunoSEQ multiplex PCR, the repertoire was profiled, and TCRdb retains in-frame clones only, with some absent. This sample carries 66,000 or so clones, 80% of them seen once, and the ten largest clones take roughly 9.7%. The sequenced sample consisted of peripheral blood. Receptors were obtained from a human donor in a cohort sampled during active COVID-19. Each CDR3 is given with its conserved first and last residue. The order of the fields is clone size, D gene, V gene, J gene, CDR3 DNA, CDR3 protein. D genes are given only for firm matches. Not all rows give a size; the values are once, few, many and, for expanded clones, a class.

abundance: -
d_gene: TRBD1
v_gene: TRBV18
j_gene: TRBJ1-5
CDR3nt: TGTGCCAGCTCACCTCCTACCGTGACAGGGAATCAGCCCCAGCATTTT
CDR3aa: CASSPPTVTGNQPQHF

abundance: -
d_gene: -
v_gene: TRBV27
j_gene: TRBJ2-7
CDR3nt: TGTGCCAGCAGTTCCGTCCCCTACGAGCAGTACTTC
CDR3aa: CASSSVPYEQYF

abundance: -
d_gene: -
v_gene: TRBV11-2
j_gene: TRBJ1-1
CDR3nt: TGTGCCAGCAGCTACGGACAGGAAGCTTTCTTT
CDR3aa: CASSYGQEAFF

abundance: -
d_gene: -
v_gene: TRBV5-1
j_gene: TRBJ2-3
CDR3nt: TGCGCCAGCAGCTTTACAGGAGCCAGCACAGATACGCAGTATTTT
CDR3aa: CASSFTGASTDTQYF

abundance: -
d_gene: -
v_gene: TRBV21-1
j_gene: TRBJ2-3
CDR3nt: TGTGCCAGCAGCAAAGCGCTGGCAGTCACAGATACGCAGTATTTT
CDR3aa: CASSKALAVTDTQYF

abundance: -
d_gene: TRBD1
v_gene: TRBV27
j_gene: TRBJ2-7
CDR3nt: TGTGCCAGCAGTCGGAGGACAGGGGGCGAGGAGCAGTACTTC
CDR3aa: CASSRRTGGEEQYF

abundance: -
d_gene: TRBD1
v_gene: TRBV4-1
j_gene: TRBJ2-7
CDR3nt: TGCGCCAGCAGCCCAATTGACAGGGGGCGAATAACCTACGAGCAGTACTTC
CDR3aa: CASSPIDRGRITYEQYF

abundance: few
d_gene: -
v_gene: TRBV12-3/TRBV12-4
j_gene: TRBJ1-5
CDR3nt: TGTGCCAGCAGTACCAGGGAAGGTCAGCCCCAGCATTTT
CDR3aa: CASSTREGQPQHF

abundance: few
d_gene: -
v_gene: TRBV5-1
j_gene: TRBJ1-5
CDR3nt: TGCGCCAGCAGCTTGGGGACAGATAATCAGCCCCAGCATTTT
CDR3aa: CASSLGTDNQPQHF

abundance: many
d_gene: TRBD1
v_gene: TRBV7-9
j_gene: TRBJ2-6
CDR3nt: TGTGCCAGCAGCGTGGACAGGGGTAAGCCTGGGGCCAACGTCCTGACTTTC
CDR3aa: CASSVDRGKPGANVLTF

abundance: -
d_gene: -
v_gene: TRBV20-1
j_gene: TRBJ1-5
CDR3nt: TGCAGTGCTAGTCAGGGATCGAATCAGCCCCAGCATTTT
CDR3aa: CSASQGSNQPQHF

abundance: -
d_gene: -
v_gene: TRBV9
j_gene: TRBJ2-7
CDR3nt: TGTGCCAGCAGCGTAGAGGAGTGGAGCGAGCAGTACTTC
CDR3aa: CASSVEEWSEQYF

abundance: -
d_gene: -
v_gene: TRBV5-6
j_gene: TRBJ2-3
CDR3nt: TGTGCCAGCAGCTTAACGAAGCGGGTGCGCGGCACAGATACGCAGTATTTT
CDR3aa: CASSLTKRVRGTDTQYF

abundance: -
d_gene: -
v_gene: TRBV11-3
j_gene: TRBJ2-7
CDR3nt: TGTGCCAGCAGCCCCACAGGGAGCCCCTACGAGCAGTACTTC
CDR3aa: CASSPTGSPYEQYF

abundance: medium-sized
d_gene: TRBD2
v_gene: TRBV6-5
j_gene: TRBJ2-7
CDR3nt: TGTGCCAGCAGTTATCTCGGGACTAGAACGCCCGAGCAGTACTTC
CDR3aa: CASSYLGTRTPEQYF

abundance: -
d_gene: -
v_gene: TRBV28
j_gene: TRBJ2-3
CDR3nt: TGTGCCAGCAGTTTCGTCGGGACTAGCACAGATACGCAGTATTTT
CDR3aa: CASSFVGTSTDTQYF